The 32 T cell receptor beta chains listed next were all sequenced from one sample in a study of blood T cell repertoires in COVID-19. Libraries were prepared by immunoSEQ multiplex PCR; TCRdb keeps only in-frame clonotypes and omits some of them. The sample holds more than 200,000 clones; around 90% are singletons and the top ten take approximately 3.5%. Sequences were obtained from PBMCs or T cells enriched from blood (not recorded which). The receptors originated from a woman aged 25 to 39 who had been exposed to COVID-19.

Points on this clone: This same CDR3 is encoded by further DNA sequences in the sample. The rearrangement uses TRBV2 and TRBJ1-5; TRBD1 agrees at 7 bases. The length of the CDR3 is 15 residues. Per germline, CDR1 SNHLY and CDR2 FYNNEI. V gave up 6 bases and J gave up 0 bases; unmatched junction bases: 5. CDR3 DNA: TGTGCCAGCAGGGGAACAGGGGATAGCAATCAGCCCCAGCATTTT. It specifies CASRGTGDSNQPQHF.

CDR3 amino acids: CASSLPGFNYGYTF. CDR3 DNA: TGTGCCAGCAGCTTGCCAGGGTTTAACTATGGCTACACCTTC. V usage is TRBV5-6 and J usage is TRBJ1-2; perhaps TRBD1 as D (5 bases). Germline V gene data show CDR1 as SGHDT and CDR2 as YYEEEE. The CDR3 spans 14 residues. The germline V and J ends were trimmed by 1 base and 1 base, with 8 bases remaining between them.

The chain uses TRBV5-6 and TRBJ1-2, with D perhaps TRBD1 (5 bases). Germline V CDR1 and CDR2: SGHDT, YYEEEE. The CDR3 contains 13 residues. The germline V and J ends were trimmed by 2 bases and 7 bases, with 12 bases remaining between them. CDR3 coding DNA: TGTGCCAGCAGCTTAGGGACTACAGGTGGCTACACCTTC. Translating gives CASSLGTTGGYTF. Based on the CDR3 plus reference TRBV5-6 and TRBJ1-2, the full variable domain is DAGVTQSPTHLIKTRGQQVTLRCSPKSGHDTVSWYQQALGQGPQFIFQYYEEEERQRGNFPDRFSGHQFPNYSSELNVNALLLGDSALYLCASSLGTTGGYTFGSGTRLTVV.

This chain joins TRBV19 and TRBJ1-2; 7 positions agree with TRBD1. The V gene end was trimmed by 3 bases and the J gene end by 7 bases; junction bases not matched to a gene: 20. The germline V gene has CDR1 LNHDA and CDR2 SQIVND (reference sequence). The CDR3 runs to 18 residues. In nucleotides, the CDR3 is TGTGCCAGTAGTATCTTACAGGGGCTAGGGACTTTAGAAGCTGGCTACACCTTC. Encoded protein: CASSILQGLGTLEAGYTF. Combining the CDR3 with reference TRBV19 and TRBJ1-2 gives the whole variable domain DGGITQSPKYLFRKEGQNVTLSCEQNLNHDAMYWYRQDPGQGLRLIYYSQIVNDFQKGDIAEGYSVSREKKESFPLTVTSAQKNPTAFYLCASSILQGLGTLEAGYTFGSGTRLTVV.

This clone came up once. The chain uses TRBV7-2 and TRBJ1-6, with TRBD1 matching 7 bases. Germline CDR1 reads SGHTA; CDR2 reads FQGNSA. The CDR3 runs 14 residues. V trimming: 1 base; J trimming: 11 bases; junction bases outside the gene matches: 5. CDR3 sequence (DNA): TGTGCCAGCAGCTTAGGGGACAGTTTTACACCCCTCCACTTT. Its translation is CASSLGDSFTPLHF.

This sequence joins TRBV27 and TRBJ2-7; D is undetermined. Trimming removed 3 bases from V and 3 bases from J, with 9 bases in between. CDR1 and CDR2 from the germline V gene are MNHEY and SMNVEV (reference sequence). The CDR3 is 13 residues long. The CDR3 region is CASSFRTSYEQYF. Written as DNA, the CDR3 is TGTGCCAGCAGTTTCCGCACAAGCTACGAGCAGTACTTC.

In nucleotides, the CDR3 is TGTGCCAGTAGTATAATGGTGCCGGGGGGTGAAGCTTTCTTT. The encoded protein is CASSIMVPGGEAFF. V usage is TRBV19 and J usage is TRBJ1-1; possible D gene TRBD1, 5 bases. Per germline, CDR1 LNHDA and CDR2 SQIVND (reference sequence). CDR3 length equals 14 residues. V lost 2 bases, J lost 7 bases, and 14 bases lay in between.

The J gene is TRBJ2-2, the V gene TRBV6-1; D is unresolved. Trimming shortened V by 2 bases and J by 3 bases, and 4 bases separated the two germline ends. This CDR3 has 13 residues. Germline V gives CDR1 MNHNS, CDR2 SASEGT. CDR3: CASSEQDTGELFF. DNA for the CDR3: TGTGCCAGCAGTGAACAGGACACCGGGGAGCTGTTTTTT.

This chain connects TRBV10-2 to TRBJ1-5; 9 bases match TRBD1. Germline CDR1 is WSHSY and CDR2 is SAAADI. J lost 1 base, V lost 7 bases, and 5 bases had no gene match. The CDR3 extends over 15 amino acids. CDR3 region: CASTLDRGSNQPQHF. CDR3 coding DNA: TGCGCCAGCACCTTGGACAGGGGAAGCAATCAGCCCCAGCATTTT.

The chain couples TRBV4-1 to TRBJ2-1; tentatively, D is TRBD2 (5 bases). V was trimmed by 0 bases and J by 0 bases, leaving 12 bases between them. CDR1 is MGHRA, CDR2 YSYEKL, per germline. The length of the CDR3 is 17 residues. CDR3 nucleotide sequence: TGCGCCAGCAGCCAAGATCCCGCGGGCGACTCCTACAATGAGCAGTTCTTC. Its protein is CASSQDPAGDSYNEQFF.

The V call is TRBV20-1, the J call TRBJ2-5, with D possibly being TRBD1 (5 bases). The germline V gene has CDR1 DFQATT and CDR2 SNEGSKA (reference sequence). The CDR3 extends over 13 amino acids. Trimming took 3 bases from V and 5 from J, leaving 13 bases between them. The CDR3 DNA reads as TGCAGTGCTAGTAGGAGCCAGGGTGAGACCCAGTACTTC. The encoded protein is CSASRSQGETQYF.

V usage is TRBV11-2 and J usage is TRBJ1-2; a possible D gene is TRBD1 (5 bases). The length of the CDR3 is 16 residues. Germline V lookup: CDR1 SGHAT, CDR2 FQNNGV. The V end was cut by 2 bases, the J end by 3 bases, with 16 bases between. CDR3 sequence reads: CASSLRGGEADYGYTF. In nucleotides, the CDR3 is TGTGCCAGCAGCTTAAGGGGTGGGGAAGCAGACTATGGCTACACCTTC. Variable domain in full (rest from reference TRBV11-2 and TRBJ1-2): EAGVAQSPRYKIIEKRQSVAFWCNPISGHATLYWYQQILGQGPKLLIQFQNNGVVDDSQLPKDRFSAERLKGVDSTLKIQPAKLEDSAVYLCASSLRGGEADYGYTFGSGTRLTVV.

This chain uses TRBV5-1 with TRBJ2-1; 7 bases match TRBD2. With 4 bases clipped from V and 6 bases from J, the junction kept 7 bases outside the gene matches. The CDR3 is 14 residues long. The V gene's germline CDR1 is SGHRS and CDR2 YFSETQ. CDR3 region: CASSPLAESNEQFF. CDR3 nucleotide sequence: TGCGCCAGCAGCCCGCTAGCGGAGTCCAATGAGCAGTTCTTC.

This clone occurred a few times. Here the CDR3 reads CAWSGGTLYYNSPLHF. CDR3 nucleotide sequence: TGTGCCTGGAGTGGCGGTACATTGTACTATAATTCACCCCTCCACTTT. This chain uses TRBV30 with TRBJ1-6; no clear D. CDR3 length: 16 residues. CDR1 is GTSNPN, CDR2 SVGIG, per germline (reference sequence). Trimming took 1 base from V and 3 from J, leaving 13 bases between them.

As DNA, the CDR3 is TGTGCCAGCTCACCACCTCGACAGGGACATCGCTACGAGCAGTACTTC. Its protein is CASSPPRQGHRYEQYF. The chain has TRBV18 and TRBJ2-7; TRBD1 matches 7 bases. The CDR3 extends over 16 amino acids. J was trimmed by 3 bases and V by 0 bases; bases with no gene match: 8. Germline CDR1 and CDR2: KGHSH and LQKENI.

The rearrangement links TRBV6-1 to TRBJ1-3; 7 bases are shared with TRBD1. Germline V gene sequence: CDR1 MNHNS, CDR2 SASEGT. Germline trimming cut 7 bases from V and 0 bases from J; bases unmatched to any gene: 9. This CDR3 spans 16 amino acids. For the CDR3, the DNA is TGTGCCAGCACTGACAGGGTTTCAGCCTCTGGAAACACCATATATTTT. It codes for CASTDRVSASGNTIYF.

The genes are TRBV11-2 and TRBJ2-3, with 10 nucleotides matching TRBD2. Germline trimming cut 3 bases from V and 4 bases from J; bases unmatched to any gene: 7. This CDR3 has 16 amino acids. From germline, CDR1 is SGHAT and CDR2 FQNNGV. The CDR3 nucleotides are TGTGCCAGCAGCTTTCTAAGCGGGAGGGCCTCAGATACGCAGTATTTT. Translated, it gives CASSFLSGRASDTQYF.

This clone came up once. The gene calls are TRBV5-1 and TRBJ1-2; D perhaps matches TRBD1 (5 bases). The germline gives CDR1 SGHRS, CDR2 YFSETQ. The CDR3 spans 14 residues. V lost 2 bases and J 2 bases, leaving 10 bases between the germline ends. As DNA, the CDR3 is TGCGCCAGCAGCTTTCAGGGTTCGAACTATGGCTACACCTTC. Amino acid sequence: CASSFQGSNYGYTF.

This rearrangement joins TRBV30 to TRBJ2-2; tentative D call: TRBD2 (6 bases). CDR1 and CDR2 (germline): GTSNPN, SVGIG (reference sequence). V was shortened by 2 bases and J by 6 bases, with 16 bases between the two germline ends. The CDR3 runs to 15 residues. CDR3 residues: CAWSPKGREPGELFF. As DNA, the CDR3 is TGTGCCTGGAGTCCGAAGGGCCGGGAGCCCGGGGAGCTGTTTTTT.

This clone came up once. The chain couples TRBV12-3 or TRBV12-4 to TRBJ2-4, with 8 bases that match TRBD1. The CDR3 is 12 residues long. After removal of 5 bases from V and 14 bases from J, the junction contained 8 bases not matched to a gene. Written as DNA, the CDR3 is TGTGCCAGCAGTCTCCGGACAGGGATGGAGTACTTC. Translation gives CASSLRTGMEYF.

This sequence joins TRBV21-1 and TRBJ1-1; the D call in the table, TRBD1, was not verified against the DNA. TRBV21-1 is described as a pseudogene. There are 15 residues in the CDR3. Written as DNA, the CDR3 is TGTGCCAGCAGCAAAGTACAGGGAAGGTGTACTGAAGCTTTCTTT. Encoded protein: CASSKVQGRCTEAFF.

The chain couples TRBV5-6 to TRBJ1-1, with a tentative D call TRBD1 (5 bases). The CDR3 length is 14 residues. Trimming removed 4 bases at V and 5 bases at J, with 15 bases between. Germline assignment: CDR1 SGHDT and CDR2 YYEEEE. The CDR3 nucleotides read TGTGCCAGCAGCCGCGGGGGAGGGAGTACTGAAGCTTTCTTT. Its translation: CASSRGGGSTEAFF.

The chain has TRBV14 and TRBJ1-1, with a weak D call TRBD1 (5 bases). This CDR3 region has 14 residues. Germline V lookup: CDR1 SGHDN, CDR2 FVKESK. V was cut by 4 bases and J by 8 bases, with 17 bases left in between. CDR3 loop: CASSLAGGSSEAFF. The DNA for the CDR3 is TGTGCCAGCAGCCTCGCCGGGGGATCGTCGGAAGCTTTCTTT. The variable domain in full, completed from reference TRBV14 and TRBJ1-1, reads EAGVTQFPSHSVIEKGQTVTLRCDPISGHDNLYWYRRVMGKEIKFLLHFVKESKQDESGMPNNRFLAERTGGTYSTLKVQPAELEDSGVYFCASSLAGGSSEAFFGQGTRLTVV.

CDR3 loop: CASSLSGRGNTEAFF. The CDR3 nucleotides are TGTGCCAGCAGTTTATCGGGCCGGGGGAACACTGAAGCTTTCTTT. This chain uses TRBV28 with TRBJ1-1; D is undetermined. The V end lost 1 base, the J end lost 1 base, and 10 bases lay between the germline ends. Germline V gene data show CDR1 as MDHEN and CDR2 as SYDVKM. CDR3 size: 15 residues.

The J gene is TRBJ1-6, the V gene TRBV7-2; 7 nucleotides match TRBD1. The CDR3 covers 16 residues. V dropped 5 bases and J dropped 7; count of bases not matched to a gene: 11. Germline V gene data show CDR1 as SGHTA and CDR2 as FQGNSA. In DNA, the CDR3 is TGTGCCAGCAGCCTCGGGACAGCCAGGGGGAATTCACCCCTCCACTTT. Translated: CASSLGTARGNSPLHF.

This clone was detected only a few times. The chain couples TRBV9 to TRBJ2-1; 13 bases fit TRBD2. V trimming: 4 bases; J trimming: 8 bases; junction bases outside the gene matches: 15. Germline values: CDR1 SGDLS, CDR2 YYNGEE. The CDR3 loop spans 18 amino acids. CDR3 residues: CASSPRVGLAGNFHEQFF. As DNA, the CDR3 is TGTGCCAGCAGCCCCCGGGTGGGACTAGCGGGAAATTTCCATGAGCAGTTCTTC. Using reference TRBV9 and TRBJ2-1 for the parts outside the CDR3, the full variable domain is DSGVTQTPKHLITATGQRVTLRCSPRSGDLSVYWYQQSLDQGLQFLIQYYNGEERAKGNILERFSAQQFPDLHSELNLSSLELGDSALYFCASSPRVGLAGNFHEQFFGPGTRLTVL.

The chain links TRBV7-2 to TRBJ2-5, with 9 bases matching TRBD1. Germline assignment: CDR1 SGHTA and CDR2 FQGNSA. The CDR3 spans 15 residues. The V segment lost 5 bases and the J segment 7 bases; nucleotides outside the gene matches: 11. The CDR3 here is CASSGTGTVRRTQYF. In nucleotides, the CDR3 is TGTGCCAGCAGCGGGACAGGGACGGTCAGGAGGACCCAGTACTTC. Full variable domain (outside the CDR3, taken from reference TRBV7-2 and TRBJ2-5): GAGVSQSPSNKVTEKGKDVELRCDPISGHTALYWYRQSLGQGLEFLIYFQGNSAPDKSGLPSDRFSAERTGGSVSTLTIQRTQQEDSAVYLCASSGTGTVRRTQYFGPGTRLLVL.

V and J are TRBV18 and TRBJ2-2; 10 bases line up with TRBD1. The V gene's germline CDR1 is KGHSH and CDR2 LQKENI. The CDR3 is made up of 18 amino acids. Germline trimming cut 3 bases from V and 2 bases from J; bases unmatched to any gene: 9. The CDR3 nucleotides are TGTGCCAGCTCACCCCAGACAGGGGGCCTCGTTAACACCGGGGAGCTGTTTTTT. This gives the protein CASSPQTGGLVNTGELFF.

DNA for the CDR3: TGTGCCAGCAGTTTCGGACAGGGGGCGGCCGTAGATGGCTACACCTTC. It translates to CASSFGQGAAVDGYTF. The chain is built from TRBV27 and TRBJ1-2, with 11 bases identical to TRBD1. V shed 3 bases, J shed 6 bases, and the junction held 9 bases outside the gene matches. This CDR3 spans 16 amino acids. Germline CDR1 and CDR2: MNHEY and SMNVEV (reference sequence).

This chain connects TRBV27 to TRBJ2-7; no definite D call. CDR3 length equals 14 residues. Trimming took off 6 bases at V and 2 bases at J, with 14 bases between the two ends. The germline V gene encodes CDR1 MNHEY and CDR2 SMNVEV (reference sequence). CDR3 bases: TGTGCCAGCAGCCGTCAGAAGATCCCCTACGAGCAGTACTTC. Its translation: CASSRQKIPYEQYF.

The genes are TRBV6-5 and TRBJ1-1, with D possibly TRBD1 on 5 matching bases. The V gene lost 5 bases and the J gene lost 5 bases, with 12 bases spanning the gap. Germline CDR1 and CDR2: MNHEY and SVGAGI. The CDR3 spans 13 residues. The CDR3 region has the DNA TGTGCCAGCAGTCAGGGTCTTGAAACTGAAGCTTTCTTT. Its translation: CASSQGLETEAFF.

The chain uses TRBV5-1 and TRBJ1-3, with D maybe TRBD1 (6 bases). Per the germline V gene, CDR1 is SGHRS and CDR2 is YFSETQ. The V gene lost 3 bases and the J gene lost 0 bases, with 7 bases spanning the gap. The CDR3 sequence is 14 residues long. The CDR3 is CASSSGDSGNTIYF. As DNA, the CDR3 is TGCGCCAGCAGCTCAGGGGACTCTGGAAACACCATATATTTT.